Each of the 5 T cell receptor beta chains below was sequenced from the same sample in a study of OX40 agonist ivuxolimab in advanced cancers. TCRdb's table, derived via immunoSEQ multiplex PCR, lists solely in-frame clones and lacks some. The sample contains approximately 82,000 clones, 92% of which appear only once. The input for sequencing was CD4+ or CD8+ T cells sorted from blood, taken in a trial of the OX40 agonist ivuxolimab. These receptors came from an adult with an advanced solid tumor such as melanoma, head and neck, liver or kidney cancer.

The rearrangement joins TRBV14 to TRBJ2-5, with D possibly TRBD1 on 6 matching bases. The CDR3 loop spans 13 amino acids. Germline CDR1 reads SGHDN; CDR2 reads FVKESK. Trimming took 0 bases from V and 10 from J, leaving 12 bases between them. The CDR3 DNA follows: TGTGCCAGCAGCCAAGATTTGAAGGGGGACCAGTACTTC. It is translated as CASSQDLKGDQYF.

V and J are TRBV10-1 and TRBJ2-1, with 10 bases matching TRBD2. CDR1 and CDR2 from the germline V gene are WNHNN and SYGVQD (reference sequence). The CDR3 is 15 residues long. After removal of 3 bases from V and 5 bases from J, the junction contained 4 bases not matched to a gene. Here the CDR3 reads CASSDQRGGDNEQFF. In DNA, the CDR3 is TGCGCCAGCAGTGATCAGCGGGGGGGCGACAATGAGCAGTTCTTC.

The genes are TRBV30 and TRBJ1-2; D unclear. V was trimmed by 2 bases and J by 4 bases, leaving 8 bases between them. The CDR3 extends over 12 amino acids. The V gene's germline CDR1 is GTSNPN and CDR2 SVGIG (reference sequence). The CDR3 DNA reads as TGTGCCTGGAGTCGGGATTTCTATGGCTACACCTTC. Amino acid sequence: CAWSRDFYGYTF.

V gene TRBV7-9 combines with J gene TRBJ2-6; 10 bases are a match to TRBD1. The germline V gene encodes CDR1 SEHNR and CDR2 FQNEAQ (reference sequence). V trimming: 5 bases; J trimming: 2 bases; junction bases outside the gene matches: 6. The CDR3 has 17 amino acids. The CDR3 sequence is CASSPGQGGTGANVLTF. As DNA, the CDR3 is TGTGCCAGCAGCCCCGGACAGGGGGGGACTGGGGCCAACGTCCTGACTTTC.

Note on this clone: Other DNA sequences in this specimen translate into the identical CDR3. The chain has TRBV6-5 and TRBJ1-2; no clear D gene. This CDR3 has 13 residues. Trimming pared 8 bases from V and 3 bases from J, leaving 13 bases between. Per germline, CDR1 MNHEY and CDR2 SVGAGI. The CDR3 DNA sequence: TGTGCCAGCCGCTCCGCGGGAGACTATGGCTACACCTTC. Translation gives CASRSAGDYGYTF.